This TCR beta chain was sequenced in a study of T cell repertoires in cytomegalovirus infection (dated by TCRdb to the late 2010s). In terms of the full investigation: Donor HLA type was relevant to the analysis, because carriage of CMV infection together with the matching HLA type was indicated by public TCR beta signatures. Results the study describes overall, beyond this receptor: In both this cohort and an independent cohort of 352 donors, the cumulative frequency of public TCR beta family members distinguished carriers of CMV infection plus the relevant HLA type. The ex vivo response was dominated by HLA-C-restricted CMV-specific TCR beta clonotypes, which also provided the single most frequent clonotype in two of eight donors.

TCRdb records Illumina HiSeq 1500 as the sequencer. TCRdb passed the public sequencing reads through fastp at Q25 and MiXCR, retaining productive beta sequences. Entries that share a CDR3 protein sequence are merged under the most common genes and DNA. The table for this sample lists under 250,000 distinct CDR3 sequences; approximately 13% of them were counted only once. The leading ten clones occupy 1.5% to 2% of the sample. From a lookup of the germline V gene (reference sequence), CDR1 and CDR2 are MNHEY and SMNVEV. The junction shows trimming of 5 bases on V and 2 bases on J, and the gene matches do not reach 4 bases of it. The CDR3 runs 14 residues from the cysteine to the phenylalanine. Only the CDR3 portion is preserved as DNA: 42 bases, with reading frame beginning at the first base. A few counts support this clonotype. Its antigen specificity is not known. No per-base quality is available; no much larger clone lies one base away.

The specimen was PBMCs. The chain employs TRBV27 and TRBJ1-2; TRBD1 agrees with 8 junctional bases. The source is a human donor in good health (CMV status not recorded). Some clones in this sample may be carry-over from other donors' samples. This receptor carries the CDR3 CASSRRTGNYGYTF. The nucleotides are TGTGCCAGCAGTCGGAGGACAGGGAACTATGGCTACACCTTC.